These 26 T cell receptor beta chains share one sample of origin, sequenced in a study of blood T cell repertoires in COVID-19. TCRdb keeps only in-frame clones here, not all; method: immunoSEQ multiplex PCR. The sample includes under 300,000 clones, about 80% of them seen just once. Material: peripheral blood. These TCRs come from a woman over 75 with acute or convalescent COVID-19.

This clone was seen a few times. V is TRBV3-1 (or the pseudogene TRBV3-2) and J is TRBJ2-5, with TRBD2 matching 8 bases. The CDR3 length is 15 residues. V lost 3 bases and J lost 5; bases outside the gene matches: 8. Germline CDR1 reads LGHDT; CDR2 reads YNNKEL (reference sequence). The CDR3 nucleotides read TGTGCCAGCAGCCAGGGAGCGGGAGCGGGGGAGACCCAGTACTTC. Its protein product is CASSQGAGAGETQYF.

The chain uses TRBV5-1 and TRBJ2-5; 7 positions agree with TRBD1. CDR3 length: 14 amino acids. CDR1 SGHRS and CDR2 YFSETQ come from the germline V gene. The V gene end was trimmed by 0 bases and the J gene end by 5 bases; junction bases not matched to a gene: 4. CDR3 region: CASSLGQGRETQYF. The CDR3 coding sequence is TGCGCCAGCAGCTTGGGACAGGGTCGGGAGACCCAGTACTTC.

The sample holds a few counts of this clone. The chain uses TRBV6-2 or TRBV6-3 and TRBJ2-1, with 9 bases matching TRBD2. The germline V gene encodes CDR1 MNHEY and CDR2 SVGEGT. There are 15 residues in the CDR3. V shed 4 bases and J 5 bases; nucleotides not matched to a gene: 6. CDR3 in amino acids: CASSSAGGRDNEQFF. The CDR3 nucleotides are TGTGCCAGCAGTTCAGCGGGAGGACGCGACAATGAGCAGTTCTTC.

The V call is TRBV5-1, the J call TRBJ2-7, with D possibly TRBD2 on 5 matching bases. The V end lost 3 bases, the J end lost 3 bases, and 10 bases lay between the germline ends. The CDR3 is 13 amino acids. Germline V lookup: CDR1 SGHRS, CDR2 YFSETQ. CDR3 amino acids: CASSSLADYEQYF. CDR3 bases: TGCGCCAGCAGCTCTCTAGCAGACTACGAGCAGTACTTC.

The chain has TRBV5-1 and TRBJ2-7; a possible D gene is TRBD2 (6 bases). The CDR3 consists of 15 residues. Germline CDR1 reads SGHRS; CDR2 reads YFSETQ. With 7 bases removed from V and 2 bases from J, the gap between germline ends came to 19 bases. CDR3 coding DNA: TGCGCCAGCGCTAATCTGGGGGGTGGGACCTACGAGCAGTACTTC. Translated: CASANLGGGTYEQYF. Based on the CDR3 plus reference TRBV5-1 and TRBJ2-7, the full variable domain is KAGVTQTPRYLIKTRGQQVTLSCSPISGHRSVSWYQQTPGQGLQFLFEYFSETQRNKGNFPGRFSGRQFSNSRSEMNVSTLELGDSALYLCASANLGGGTYEQYFGPGTRLTVT.

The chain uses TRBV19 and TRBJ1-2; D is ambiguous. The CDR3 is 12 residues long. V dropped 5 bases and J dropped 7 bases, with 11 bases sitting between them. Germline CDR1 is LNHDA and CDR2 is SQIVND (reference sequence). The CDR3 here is CASSWEVGGYTF. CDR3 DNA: TGTGCCAGTAGTTGGGAGGTTGGTGGCTACACCTTC.

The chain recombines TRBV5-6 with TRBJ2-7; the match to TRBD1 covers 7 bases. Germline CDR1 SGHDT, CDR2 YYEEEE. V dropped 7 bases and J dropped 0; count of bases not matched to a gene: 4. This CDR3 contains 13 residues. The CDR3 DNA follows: TGTGCCAGCGGAAACAGGGGCTCCTACGAGCAGTACTTC. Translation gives CASGNRGSYEQYF.

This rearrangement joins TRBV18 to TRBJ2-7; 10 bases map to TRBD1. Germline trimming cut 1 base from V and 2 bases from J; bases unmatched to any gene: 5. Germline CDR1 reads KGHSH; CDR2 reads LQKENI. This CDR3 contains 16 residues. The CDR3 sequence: CASSPQRGTGAYEQYF. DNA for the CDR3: TGTGCCAGCTCACCACAGCGCGGGACAGGGGCCTACGAGCAGTACTTC.

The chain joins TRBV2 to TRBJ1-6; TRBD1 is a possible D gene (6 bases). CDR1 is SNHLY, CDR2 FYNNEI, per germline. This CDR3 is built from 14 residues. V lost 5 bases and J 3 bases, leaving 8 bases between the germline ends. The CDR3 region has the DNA TGTGCCAGCAGTCCGGACAGCTATAATTCACCCCTCCACTTT. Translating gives CASSPDSYNSPLHF.

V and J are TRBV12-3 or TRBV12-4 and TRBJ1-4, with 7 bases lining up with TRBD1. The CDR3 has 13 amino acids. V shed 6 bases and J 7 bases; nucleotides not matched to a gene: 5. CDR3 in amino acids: CASSKNRGEKLFF. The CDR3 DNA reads TGTGCCAGCAGCAAAAACAGGGGTGAAAAACTGTTTTTT.

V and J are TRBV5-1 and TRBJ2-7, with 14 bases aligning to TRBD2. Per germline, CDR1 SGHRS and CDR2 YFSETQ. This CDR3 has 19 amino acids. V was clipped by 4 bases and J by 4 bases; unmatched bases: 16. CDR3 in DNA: TGCGCCAGCAGCCCCCGACTAGCGGGAGGGCCTAAGTCTAGTTACGAGCAGTACTTC. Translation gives CASSPRLAGGPKSSYEQYF.

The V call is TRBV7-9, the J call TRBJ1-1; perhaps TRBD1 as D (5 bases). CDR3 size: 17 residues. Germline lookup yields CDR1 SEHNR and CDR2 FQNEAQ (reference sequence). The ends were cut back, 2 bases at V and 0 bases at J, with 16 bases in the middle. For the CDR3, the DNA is TGTGCCAGCAGCTTACAAGGGTGGAGGGGCATGAACACTGAAGCTTTCTTT. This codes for CASSLQGWRGMNTEAFF. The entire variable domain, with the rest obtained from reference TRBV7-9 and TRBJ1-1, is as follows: DTGVSQNPRHKITKRGQNVTFRCDPISEHNRLYWYRQTLGQGPEFLTYFQNEAQLEKSRLLSDRFSAERPKGSFSTLEIQRTEQGDSAMYLCASSLQGWRGMNTEAFFGQGTRLTVV.

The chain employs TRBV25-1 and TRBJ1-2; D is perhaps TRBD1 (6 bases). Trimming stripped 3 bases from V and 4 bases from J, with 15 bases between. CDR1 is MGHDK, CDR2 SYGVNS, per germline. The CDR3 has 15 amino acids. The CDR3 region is CASSDTQGISYGYTF. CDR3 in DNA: TGTGCCAGCAGTGATACACAGGGTATAAGCTATGGCTACACCTTC.

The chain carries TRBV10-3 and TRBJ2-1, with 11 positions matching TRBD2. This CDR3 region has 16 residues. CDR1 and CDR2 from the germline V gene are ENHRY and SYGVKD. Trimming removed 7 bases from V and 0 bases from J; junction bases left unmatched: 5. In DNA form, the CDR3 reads TGTGCCATCAAAGGGGGACTAGCGGACTCCTACAATGAGCAGTTCTTC. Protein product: CAIKGGLADSYNEQFF.

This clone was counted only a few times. In DNA, the CDR3 is TGTGCCAGCAGCTTCCGGCAGGGGTCCTACGAGCAGTACTTC. It translates to CASSFRQGSYEQYF. V is TRBV3-1 (or the pseudogene TRBV3-2) and J is TRBJ2-7, with a weak D call TRBD1 (6 bases). The V end lost 5 bases, the J end lost 1 base, and 12 bases lay between the germline ends. Germline assignment: CDR1 LGHDT and CDR2 YNNKEL (reference sequence). The CDR3 sequence is 14 residues long.

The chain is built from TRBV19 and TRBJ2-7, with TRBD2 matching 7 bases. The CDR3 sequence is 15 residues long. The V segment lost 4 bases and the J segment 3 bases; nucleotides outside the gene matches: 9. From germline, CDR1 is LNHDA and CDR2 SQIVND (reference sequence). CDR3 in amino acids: CASSKVGEGRYEQYF. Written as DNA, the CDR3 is TGTGCCAGTAGTAAAGTCGGGGAGGGCCGCTACGAGCAGTACTTC.

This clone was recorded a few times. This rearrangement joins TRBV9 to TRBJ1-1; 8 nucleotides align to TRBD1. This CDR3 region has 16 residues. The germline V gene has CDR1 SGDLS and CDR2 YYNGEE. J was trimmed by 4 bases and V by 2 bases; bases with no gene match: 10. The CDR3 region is CASSVSQGAMGTEAFF. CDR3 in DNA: TGTGCCAGCAGCGTGAGTCAGGGGGCTATGGGCACTGAAGCTTTCTTT.

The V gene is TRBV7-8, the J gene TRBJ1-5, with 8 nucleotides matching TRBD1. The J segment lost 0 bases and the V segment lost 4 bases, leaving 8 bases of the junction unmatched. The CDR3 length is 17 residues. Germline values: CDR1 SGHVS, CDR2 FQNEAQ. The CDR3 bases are TGTGCCAGCAGCTCTGGGACAGGCTGGGATAGCAATCAGCCCCAGCATTTT. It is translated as CASSSGTGWDSNQPQHF.

The CDR3 sequence: CASSDTGTGGNGYTF. CDR3 bases: TGTGCCAGCAGTGACACCGGGACAGGGGGCAATGGCTACACCTTC. The V and J genes are TRBV25-1 and TRBJ1-2; 12 bases fit TRBD1. Trimming removed 3 bases from V and 6 bases from J; junction bases left unmatched: 5. Germline CDR1 and CDR2: MGHDK and SYGVNS. This CDR3 has 15 residues.

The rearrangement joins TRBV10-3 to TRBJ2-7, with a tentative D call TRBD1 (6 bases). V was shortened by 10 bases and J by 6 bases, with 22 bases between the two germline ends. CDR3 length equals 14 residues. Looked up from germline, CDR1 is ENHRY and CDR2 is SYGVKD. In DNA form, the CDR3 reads TGTGCCACCCAACAACAGGGTTCCGCGGGCGAGCAGTACTTC. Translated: CATQQQGSAGEQYF.

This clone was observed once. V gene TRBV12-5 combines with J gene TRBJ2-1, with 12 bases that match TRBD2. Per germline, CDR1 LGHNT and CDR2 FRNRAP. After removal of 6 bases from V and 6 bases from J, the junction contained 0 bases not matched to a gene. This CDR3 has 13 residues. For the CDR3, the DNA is TGTGCTAGTGGGACTAGCGGGGGCAATGAGCAGTTCTTC. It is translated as CASGTSGGNEQFF.

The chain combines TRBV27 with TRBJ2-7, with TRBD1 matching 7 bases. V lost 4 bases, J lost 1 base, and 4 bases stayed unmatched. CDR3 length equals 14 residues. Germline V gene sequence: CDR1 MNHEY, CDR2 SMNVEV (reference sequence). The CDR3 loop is CASSYDRVSYEQYF. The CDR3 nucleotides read TGTGCCAGCAGTTACGACAGGGTTTCCTACGAGCAGTACTTC.

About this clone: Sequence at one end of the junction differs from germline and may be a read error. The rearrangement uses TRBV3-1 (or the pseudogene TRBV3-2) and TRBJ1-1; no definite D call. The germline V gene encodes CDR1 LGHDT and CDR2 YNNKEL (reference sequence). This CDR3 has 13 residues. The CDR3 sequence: CASSRTTDTRLYF. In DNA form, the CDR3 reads TGTGCCAGCAGCCGAACAACCGACACTCGGCTGTACTTT.

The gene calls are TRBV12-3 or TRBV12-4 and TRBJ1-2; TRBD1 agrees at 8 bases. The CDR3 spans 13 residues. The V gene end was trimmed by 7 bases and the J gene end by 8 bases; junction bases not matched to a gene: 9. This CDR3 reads CASTLTGVEGYTF. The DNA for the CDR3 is TGTGCCAGCACACTGACAGGGGTGGAGGGCTACACCTTC.

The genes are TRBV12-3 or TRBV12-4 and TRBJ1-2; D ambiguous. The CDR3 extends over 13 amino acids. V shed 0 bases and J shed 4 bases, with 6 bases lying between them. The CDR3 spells CASSLADIYGYTF. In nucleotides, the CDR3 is TGTGCCAGCAGTTTAGCTGACATCTATGGCTACACCTTC.

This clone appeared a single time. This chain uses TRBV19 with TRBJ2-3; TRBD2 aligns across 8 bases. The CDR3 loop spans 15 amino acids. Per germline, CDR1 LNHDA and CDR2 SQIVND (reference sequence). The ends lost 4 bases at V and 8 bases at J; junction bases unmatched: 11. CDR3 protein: CASSKPGTSRGTQYF. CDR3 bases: TGTGCCAGTAGTAAACCGGGGACTAGTCGCGGTACGCAGTATTTT.